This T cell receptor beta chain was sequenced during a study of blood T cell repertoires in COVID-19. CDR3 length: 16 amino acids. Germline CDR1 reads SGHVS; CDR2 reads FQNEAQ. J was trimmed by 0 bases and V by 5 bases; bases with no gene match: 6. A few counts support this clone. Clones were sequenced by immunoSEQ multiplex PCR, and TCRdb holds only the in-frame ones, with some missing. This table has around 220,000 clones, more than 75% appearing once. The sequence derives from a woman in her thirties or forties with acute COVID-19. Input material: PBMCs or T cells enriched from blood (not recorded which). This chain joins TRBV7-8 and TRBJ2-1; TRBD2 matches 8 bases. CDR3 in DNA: TGTGCCAGCAGCCTCGGGAGGGCCTCCTCCTACAATGAGCAGTTCTTC. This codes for CASSLGRASSYNEQFF.